The 15 T cell receptor beta chains given below trace back to one sample, sequenced in a study of cytomegalovirus exposure and HLA in healthy donors. PCR employed 60 Vbeta and 13 Jbeta primers. Profiled with immunoSEQ multiplex PCR; TCRdb holds only in-frame clones, not every one. Of 150,000 to 200,000 clones listed, over 65% are singletons. The sequencing input was PBMCs. These receptor sequences come from a woman aged 25 to 39 in good health and CMV-seronegative.

This rearrangement joins TRBV2 to TRBJ2-2; 16 nucleotides match TRBD2. The germline V gene encodes CDR1 SNHLY and CDR2 FYNNEI. The CDR3 is 19 amino acids. With 2 bases clipped from V and 2 bases from J, the junction kept 5 bases outside the gene matches. The CDR3 spells CASSEPGLAGGGNTGELFF. DNA for the CDR3: TGTGCCAGCAGTGAACCGGGACTAGCGGGGGGGGGAAACACCGGGGAGCTGTTTTTT.

V is TRBV7-8 and J is TRBJ1-4; D is unresolved. Germline assignment: CDR1 SGHVS and CDR2 FQNEAQ. The CDR3 covers 14 residues. Between the trimmed V and J ends, which lost 5 bases and 2 bases, there was a span of 9 bases. DNA for the CDR3: TGTGCCAGCAGCCCCAGCAGGACTAATGAAAAACTGTTTTTT. Translated, it gives CASSPSRTNEKLFF.

The V and J genes are TRBV27 and TRBJ1-4; no clear D. CDR1 and CDR2 from the germline V gene are MNHEY and SMNVEV (reference sequence). V lost 6 bases, J lost 9 bases, and 14 bases lay in between. The CDR3 sequence is 13 residues long. The CDR3 DNA reads TGTGCCAGCAGCGATCCTTGGGCCCAAAAACTGTTTTTT. As protein: CASSDPWAQKLFF.

The chain joins TRBV15 to TRBJ1-1; TRBD1 agrees at 8 bases. Germline V gives CDR1 LNHNV, CDR2 YYDKDF (reference sequence). This CDR3 comprises 13 residues. The trim removed 4 bases at V and 7 bases at J, leaving 5 bases unmatched. CDR3 residues: CATSKRDRLEAFF. The DNA of the CDR3 is TGTGCCACCAGCAAACGGGACAGGCTTGAAGCTTTCTTT.

This clone was seen a few times. This chain uses TRBV5-4 with TRBJ2-1, with 13 bases fitting TRBD2. The V and J ends lost 4 bases and 2 bases, in that order; junction bases with no gene match: 15. The CDR3 length is 20 residues. Germline V gene sequence: CDR1 SGHNT, CDR2 YYREEE (reference sequence). CDR3 nucleotides: TGTGCCAGCAGCCCTCCGGGACTAGCGGGATATTCTCATCCCTACAATGAGCAGTTCTTC. It yields the protein CASSPPGLAGYSHPYNEQFF. Full variable domain (rest looked up from reference TRBV5-4 and TRBJ2-1): ETGVTQSPTHLIKTRGQQVTLRCSSQSGHNTVSWYQQALGQGPQFIFQYYREEENGRGNFPPRFSGLQFPNYSSELNVNALELDDSALYLCASSPPGLAGYSHPYNEQFFGPGTRLTVL.

This clone was observed a handful of times. The chain links TRBV27 to TRBJ1-4; 9 nucleotides agree with TRBD1. CDR1 is MNHEY, CDR2 SMNVEV, per germline (reference sequence). The CDR3 is 15 residues long. V trimming: 7 bases; J trimming: 7 bases; junction bases outside the gene matches: 10. CDR3 nucleotides: TGTGCCAGCACCATAACCGGGACAGGGATTGAAAAACTGTTTTTT. Translated, it gives CASTITGTGIEKLFF.

This rearrangement joins TRBV11-2 to TRBJ2-5, with TRBD2 as a possible D gene (6 bases). V dropped 2 bases and J dropped 5 bases, with 15 bases sitting between them. The CDR3 totals 15 residues. The germline CDR1 and CDR2 sequences are SGHAT and FQNNGV. CDR3 sequence (DNA): TGTGCCAGCAGCTTAACAGCCCGAGGGAGGGAGACCCAGTACTTC. This gives the protein CASSLTARGRETQYF.

In DNA, the CDR3 is TGTGCCAGCAGCCCTCTTTCGGGGGTTCAAGGTGAGCAGTTCTTC. It yields the protein CASSPLSGVQGEQFF. The chain joins TRBV5-4 to TRBJ2-1, with a weak D call TRBD2 (6 bases). The CDR3 runs to 15 residues. Germline V gene sequence: CDR1 SGHNT, CDR2 YYREEE (reference sequence). Trimming removed 4 bases from V and 9 bases from J, with 20 bases in between.

This clone was counted between two and nine times. The chain carries TRBV19 and TRBJ2-7; the match to TRBD1 covers 7 bases. J was trimmed by 0 bases and V by 3 bases; bases with no gene match: 2. In germline, CDR1 is LNHDA, CDR2 SQIVND (reference sequence). The CDR3 is 14 residues long. The CDR3 region has the DNA TGTGCCAGTAGTATGACAGGGAGCTCCTACGAGCAGTACTTC. Translating gives CASSMTGSSYEQYF.

The chain carries TRBV5-1 and TRBJ2-1; 7 bases line up with TRBD1. The CDR3 has 14 amino acids. CDR1 is SGHRS, CDR2 YFSETQ, per germline. J was trimmed by 10 bases and V by 1 base; bases with no gene match: 8. CDR3 loop: CASSLQPGQAEQFF. CDR3 nucleotide sequence: TGCGCCAGCAGCTTGCAGCCCGGACAGGCCGAGCAGTTCTTC.

The chain employs TRBV19 and TRBJ1-5; the D is unclear. This CDR3 is built from 14 residues. CDR1 and CDR2 from the germline V gene are LNHDA and SQIVND (reference sequence). Trimming removed 7 bases from V and 1 base from J, with 11 bases in between. Here the CDR3 reads CASKYFRSNQPQHF. The DNA of the CDR3 is TGTGCCAGTAAGTACTTCAGGAGCAATCAGCCCCAGCATTTT.

In DNA form, the CDR3 reads TGTGCCAGCAGCGTCGGTTCCGGGACAGGGGTTGGTCAGCCCCAGCATTTT. This encodes CASSVGSGTGVGQPQHF. The chain has TRBV9 and TRBJ1-5, with TRBD1 matching over 10 bases. The CDR3 sequence is 17 residues long. V lost 2 bases, J lost 6 bases, and 11 bases stayed unmatched. Germline CDR1 SGDLS, CDR2 YYNGEE.

This chain's CDR3 is CASSFRGLAEAFF. The CDR3 coding sequence is TGCGCCAGCAGCTTCAGGGGGCTGGCTGAAGCTTTCTTT. The chain couples TRBV4-1 to TRBJ1-1; 8 bases line up with TRBD1. CDR3 length: 13 residues. Germline CDR1 is MGHRA and CDR2 is YSYEKL. After removal of 5 bases from V and 6 bases from J, the junction contained 5 bases not matched to a gene.

This clone turned up a few times. The same CDR3 arises from other DNA sequences in this sample as well. The rearrangement joins TRBV6-1 to TRBJ1-3, with no clear D. The CDR3 is made up of 14 amino acids. Trimming took 6 bases from V and 0 from J, leaving 9 bases between them. Germline V gene data show CDR1 as MNHNS and CDR2 as SASEGT. The CDR3 sequence is CASSDGASGNTIYF. CDR3 DNA: TGTGCCAGCAGCGACGGAGCCTCTGGAAACACCATATATTTT.

The chain has TRBV6-1 and TRBJ1-1; 8 nucleotides agree with TRBD1. The length of the CDR3 is 13 residues. The ends lost 4 bases at V and 3 bases at J; junction bases unmatched: 1. The germline CDR1 and CDR2 sequences are MNHNS and SASEGT. The chain's CDR3 is CASSGQGYTEAFF. The DNA of the CDR3 is TGTGCCAGCAGTGGACAGGGGTACACTGAAGCTTTCTTT.